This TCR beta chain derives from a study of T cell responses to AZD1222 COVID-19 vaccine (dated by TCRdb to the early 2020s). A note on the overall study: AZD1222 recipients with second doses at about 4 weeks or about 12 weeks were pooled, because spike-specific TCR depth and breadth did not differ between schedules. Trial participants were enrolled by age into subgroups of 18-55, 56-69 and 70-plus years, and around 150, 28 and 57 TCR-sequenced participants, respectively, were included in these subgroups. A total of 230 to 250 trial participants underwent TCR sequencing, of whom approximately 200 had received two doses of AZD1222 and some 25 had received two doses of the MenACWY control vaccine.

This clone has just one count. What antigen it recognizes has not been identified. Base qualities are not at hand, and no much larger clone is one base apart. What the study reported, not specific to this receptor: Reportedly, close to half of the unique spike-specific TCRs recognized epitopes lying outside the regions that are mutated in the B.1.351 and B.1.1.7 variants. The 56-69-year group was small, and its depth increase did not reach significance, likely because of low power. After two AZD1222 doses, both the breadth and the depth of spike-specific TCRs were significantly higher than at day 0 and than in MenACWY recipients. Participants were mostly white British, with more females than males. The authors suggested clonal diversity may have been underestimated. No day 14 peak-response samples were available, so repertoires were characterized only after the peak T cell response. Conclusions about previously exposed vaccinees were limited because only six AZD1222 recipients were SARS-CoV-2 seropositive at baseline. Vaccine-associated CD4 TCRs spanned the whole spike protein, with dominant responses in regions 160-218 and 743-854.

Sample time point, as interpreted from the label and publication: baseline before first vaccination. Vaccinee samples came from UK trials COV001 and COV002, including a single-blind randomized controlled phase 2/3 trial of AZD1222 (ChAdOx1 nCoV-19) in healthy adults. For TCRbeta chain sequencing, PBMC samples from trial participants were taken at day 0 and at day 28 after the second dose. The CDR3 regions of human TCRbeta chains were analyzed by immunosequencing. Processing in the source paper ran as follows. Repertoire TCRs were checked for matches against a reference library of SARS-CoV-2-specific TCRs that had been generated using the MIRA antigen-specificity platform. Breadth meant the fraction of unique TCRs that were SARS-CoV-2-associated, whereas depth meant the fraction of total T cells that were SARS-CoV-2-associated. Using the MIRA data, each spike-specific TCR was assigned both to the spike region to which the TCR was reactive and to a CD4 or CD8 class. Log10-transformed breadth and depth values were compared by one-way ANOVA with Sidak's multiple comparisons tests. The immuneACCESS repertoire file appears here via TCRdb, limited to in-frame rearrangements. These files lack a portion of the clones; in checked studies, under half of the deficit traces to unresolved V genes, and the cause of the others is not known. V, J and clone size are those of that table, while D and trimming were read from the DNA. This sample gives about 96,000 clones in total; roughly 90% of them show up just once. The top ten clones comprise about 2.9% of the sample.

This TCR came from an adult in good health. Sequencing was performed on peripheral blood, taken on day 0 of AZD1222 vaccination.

The nucleotide sequence reads as follows: TGTGCCAGCAGTGAACAAGGATACCCCTACGAGCAGTACTTC. It encodes CASSEQGYPYEQYF. The chain uses TRBV6-1 and TRBJ2-7; no D gene call is confident. Deletion took 2 bases off V and 2 bases off J, with a span of 10 bases between the germline ends. From the cysteine up to the phenylalanine, the CDR3 has a length of 14 residues. The DNA shown is the 42-base CDR3, in frame from base 1. Based on the germline V gene, the CDR1 and CDR2 sequences are MNHNS and SASEGT.